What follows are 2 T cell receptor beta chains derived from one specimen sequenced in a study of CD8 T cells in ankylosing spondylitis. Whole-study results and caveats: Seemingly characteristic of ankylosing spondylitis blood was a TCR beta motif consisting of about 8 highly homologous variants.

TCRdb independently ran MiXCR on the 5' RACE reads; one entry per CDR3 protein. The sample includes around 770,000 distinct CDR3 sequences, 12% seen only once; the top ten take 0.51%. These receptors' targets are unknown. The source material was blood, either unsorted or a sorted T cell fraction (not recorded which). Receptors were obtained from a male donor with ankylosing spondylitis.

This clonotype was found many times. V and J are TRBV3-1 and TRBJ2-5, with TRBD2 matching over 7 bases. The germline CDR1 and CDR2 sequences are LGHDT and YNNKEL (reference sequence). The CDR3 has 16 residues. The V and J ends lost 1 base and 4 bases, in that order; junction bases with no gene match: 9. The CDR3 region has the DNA TGTGCCAGCAGCCAAGGGGGGGGACTCCTAGGAGAGACCCAGTACTTC. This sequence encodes CASSQGGGLLGETQYF.

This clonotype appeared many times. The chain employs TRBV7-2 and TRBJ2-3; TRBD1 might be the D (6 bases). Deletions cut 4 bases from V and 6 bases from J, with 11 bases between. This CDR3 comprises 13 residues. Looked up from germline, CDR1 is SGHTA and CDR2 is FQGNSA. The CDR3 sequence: CASSYRASDTQYF. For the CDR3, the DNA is TGTGCCAGCAGCTACAGGGCTTCCGATACGCAGTATTTT. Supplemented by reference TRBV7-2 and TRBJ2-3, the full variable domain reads GAGVSQSPSNKVTEKGKDVELRCDPISGHTALYWYRQSLGQGLEFLIYFQGNSAPDKSGLPSDRFSAERTGGSVSTLTIQRTQQEDSAVYLCASSYRASDTQYFGPGTRLTVL.